This is a list of T cell receptor beta chains from one sample in a study of spatial heterogeneity in lung cancer. Using its own MiXCR run on the 5' RACE reads, TCRdb lists one record per CDR3 protein. The top ten clones hold under 8.5% of a sample with around 2,700 distinct CDR3 sequences, over 9% of them seen once. The source material was lung tumor tissue, sampled at surgery. These TCRs come from a female donor with early-stage non-small cell lung cancer. Each CDR3 is given with its conserved first and last residue.

v_call cdr3_aa
TRBV27 CASSFRGRFDEQYF
TRBV28 CASRLREGASYEQYF
TRBV2 CASSALGTTDTQYF
TRBV30 CAWGKGKLAGVGNEQFF
TRBV5-1 CARKQGYEQYF
TRBV7-2 CASTPQGYGNQPQHF
TRBV4-3 CASSLWTSSETQYF
TRBV14 CASSPGLAGGTYEQFF
TRBV19 CASSLAARDEQFF
TRBV28 CASSPWTGRANTEAFF
TRBV23-1 CASSLTTGEDSYEQYF
TRBV24-1 CATSDPLNSADTQYF
TRBV9 CASSPRDYPETQYF
TRBV28 CASSLGGINGYTF